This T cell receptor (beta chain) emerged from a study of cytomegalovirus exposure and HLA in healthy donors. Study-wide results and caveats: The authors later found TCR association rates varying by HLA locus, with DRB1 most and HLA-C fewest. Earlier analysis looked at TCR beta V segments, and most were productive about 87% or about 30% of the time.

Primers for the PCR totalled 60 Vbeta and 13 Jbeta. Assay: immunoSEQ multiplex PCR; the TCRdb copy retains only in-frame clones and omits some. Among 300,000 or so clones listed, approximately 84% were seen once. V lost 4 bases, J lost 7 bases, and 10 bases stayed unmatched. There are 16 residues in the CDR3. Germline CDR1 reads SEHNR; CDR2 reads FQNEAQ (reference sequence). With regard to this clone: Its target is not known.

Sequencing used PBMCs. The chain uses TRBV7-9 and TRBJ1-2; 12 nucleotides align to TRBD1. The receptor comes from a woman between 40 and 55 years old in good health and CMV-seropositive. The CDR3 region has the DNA TGTGCCAGCAGCTACTTTAGTGGGACAGGGGGCTCTGGCTACACCTTC. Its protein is CASSYFSGTGGSGYTF.